Listed below are T cell receptor beta chains from one sample, sequenced in a study of post-analysis software for immune sequencing data. In TCRdb, the PCR reads were re-called with MiXCR into one record per CDR3 protein. The sample includes 400,000 to 500,000 distinct CDR3 sequences, less than 40% of them seen just once. The specimen sequenced was blood. The receptors derive from a girl aged 2 to 10 with multiple sclerosis. Both conserved end residues are part of each CDR3. The order of the fields is clone size, V gene, CDR3 length, D gene, J gene, CDR3 DNA, CDR3 protein. A D gene is named only where the DNA matches it firmly. Size tells how often a clone was seen (once, few, many) or the class of an expanded clone, and some rows leave it out.

clone size: few
V gene: TRBV7-9
CDR3 length: 19
D gene: .
J gene: TRBJ2-1
CDR3 DNA: TGTGCCAGCAGCTTTCCGGATAGGGGGGTCTTAAGCTCCTACAATGAGCAGTTCTTC
CDR3 protein: CASSFPDRGVLSSYNEQFF

clone size: few
V gene: TRBV3-1
CDR3 length: 16
D gene: .
J gene: TRBJ2-3
CDR3 DNA: TGTGCCAGCAGCCAAGGGGGGAGTGGGAGCACAGATACGCAGTATTTT
CDR3 protein: CASSQGGSGSTDTQYF

clone size: few
V gene: TRBV12-5
CDR3 length: 17
D gene: TRBD2
J gene: TRBJ2-7
CDR3 DNA: TGTGCTAGTGGTTTGTTCCCAAGCGGGAGCACAGGATACGAGCAGTACTTC
CDR3 protein: CASGLFPSGSTGYEQYF

clone size: few
V gene: TRBV20-1
CDR3 length: 14
D gene: .
J gene: TRBJ1-5
CDR3 DNA: TGCAGTGCTAGATTTGAAGGCGACAATCAGCCCCAGCATTTT
CDR3 protein: CSARFEGDNQPQHF

clone size: many
V gene: TRBV7-6
CDR3 length: 13
D gene: .
J gene: TRBJ2-1
CDR3 DNA: TGTGCCAGCAGCTTAACAGGTTACAATGAGCAGTTCTTC
CDR3 protein: CASSLTGYNEQFF

clone size: .
V gene: TRBV6-5
CDR3 length: 15
D gene: .
J gene: TRBJ1-2
CDR3 DNA: TGTGCCAACAGTACCCAGACAGGAGGGGAGGCTGGCTACACCTTC
CDR3 protein: CANSTQTGGEAGYTF

clone size: .
V gene: TRBV28
CDR3 length: 16
D gene: TRBD2
J gene: TRBJ2-1
CDR3 DNA: TGTGCCAGCAGCGACCCACTAGCGGGGATCTACAATGAGCAGTTCTTC
CDR3 protein: CASSDPLAGIYNEQFF

clone size: .
V gene: TRBV9
CDR3 length: 15
D gene: TRBD1
J gene: TRBJ1-2
CDR3 DNA: TGTGCCAGCAGCCCCAGGGGGCGGCTTAACTATGGCTACACCTTC
CDR3 protein: CASSPRGRLNYGYTF

clone size: .
V gene: TRBV6-5
CDR3 length: 13
D gene: .
J gene: TRBJ2-1
CDR3 DNA: TGTGCCAGCAGTCCTCGCTCCTACAATGAGCAGTTCTTC
CDR3 protein: CASSPRSYNEQFF

clone size: .
V gene: TRBV20-1
CDR3 length: 13
D gene: TRBD1
J gene: TRBJ2-4
CDR3 DNA: TGCAGTGCTAGTCACAGGGGGTGGAACATTCAGTACTTC
CDR3 protein: CSASHRGWNIQYF

clone size: .
V gene: TRBV7-9
CDR3 length: 19
D gene: .
J gene: TRBJ2-1
CDR3 DNA: TGTGCCAGCAGCTTAGCGCGGACGGAAAAGGAACGGTCCTACGATGAGCAGTTCTTC
CDR3 protein: CASSLARTEKERSYDEQFF

clone size: .
V gene: TRBV29-1
CDR3 length: 16
D gene: .
J gene: TRBJ2-7
CDR3 DNA: TGCAGCGTTGTAGGGACCCCGGTGGGACAAAGTTACGAGCAGTACTTC
CDR3 protein: CSVVGTPVGQSYEQYF

clone size: few
V gene: TRBV12-3/TRBV12-4
CDR3 length: 15
D gene: .
J gene: TRBJ2-7
CDR3 DNA: TGTGCCAGCAGCACCACGACAGGAGAATCCTACGAGCAGTACTTC
CDR3 protein: CASSTTTGESYEQYF

clone size: few
V gene: TRBV4-2
CDR3 length: 18
D gene: TRBD1
J gene: TRBJ1-2
CDR3 DNA: TGTGCCAGCAGCCCCGGGACAGAATTCAGGTTTTCTAACTATGGCTACACCTTC
CDR3 protein: CASSPGTEFRFSNYGYTF

clone size: .
V gene: TRBV27
CDR3 length: 15
D gene: TRBD1
J gene: TRBJ1-2
CDR3 DNA: TGTGCCAGCAGTATAAATCAGGGGGATGTCTATGGCTACACCTTC
CDR3 protein: CASSINQGDVYGYTF

clone size: .
V gene: TRBV12-3/TRBV12-4
CDR3 length: 12
D gene: .
J gene: TRBJ2-1
CDR3 DNA: TGTGCCAGCAACACCCTAGCGAATGAGCAGTTCTTC
CDR3 protein: CASNTLANEQFF

clone size: .
V gene: TRBV7-8
CDR3 length: 12
D gene: TRBD1
J gene: TRBJ2-3
CDR3 DNA: TGTACCAGCAGCTTAGATGGGACAGGGCAGTATTTT
CDR3 protein: CTSSLDGTGQYF

clone size: .
V gene: TRBV12-3/TRBV12-4
CDR3 length: 14
D gene: TRBD1
J gene: TRBJ1-1
CDR3 DNA: TGTGCCAGCAGTCTACAGGGGTATGGCACTGAAGCTTTCTTT
CDR3 protein: CASSLQGYGTEAFF

clone size: .
V gene: TRBV28
CDR3 length: 18
D gene: TRBD2
J gene: TRBJ2-1
CDR3 DNA: TGTGCCAGCAGTCAAAGGGGACTAGCGGGGGGATATTACAATGAGCAGTTCTTC
CDR3 protein: CASSQRGLAGGYYNEQFF

clone size: .
V gene: TRBV6-5
CDR3 length: 12
D gene: .
J gene: TRBJ1-1
CDR3 DNA: TGTGCCAGCAGTCCCGAGGGGGCTGAAGCTTTCTTT
CDR3 protein: CASSPEGAEAFF

clone size: .
V gene: TRBV28
CDR3 length: 15
D gene: TRBD1
J gene: TRBJ2-1
CDR3 DNA: TGTGCCAGCAGAGAGGCGACAGGGGCTGGCAATGAGCAGTTCTTC
CDR3 protein: CASREATGAGNEQFF

clone size: few
V gene: TRBV12-3/TRBV12-4
CDR3 length: 13
D gene: .
J gene: TRBJ2-5
CDR3 DNA: TGTGCCAGCAGTTTCGCGGCTCAAGAGACCCAGTACTTC
CDR3 protein: CASSFAAQETQYF

clone size: .
V gene: TRBV5-1
CDR3 length: 18
D gene: TRBD1
J gene: TRBJ2-1
CDR3 DNA: TGCGCCAGCAGCCTTGACAGGGGACTCAGGAGCTCCTACAATGAGCAGTTCTTC
CDR3 protein: CASSLDRGLRSSYNEQFF

clone size: .
V gene: TRBV2
CDR3 length: 14
D gene: .
J gene: TRBJ1-6
CDR3 DNA: TGTGCCAGCAGCGAATACCTGAATAATTCACCCCTCCACTTT
CDR3 protein: CASSEYLNNSPLHF

clone size: few
V gene: TRBV21-1
CDR3 length: 13
D gene: .
J gene: TRBJ2-5
CDR3 DNA: TGTGCCAGCAGCAAAGACGGGGTAAGGGAGCAGTACTTC
CDR3 protein: CASSKDGVREQYF

clone size: few
V gene: TRBV29-1
CDR3 length: 13
D gene: .
J gene: TRBJ2-1
CDR3 DNA: TGCAGCGTTGCGAAAGCAGTAAACAATGAGCAGTTCTTC
CDR3 protein: CSVAKAVNNEQFF

clone size: few
V gene: TRBV11-2
CDR3 length: 21
D gene: TRBD2
J gene: TRBJ2-1
CDR3 DNA: TGTGCCAGCAGCTTATTTTTGTCGGGAGGACTAGCGGGAGGACGCTACAATGAGCAGTTCTTC
CDR3 protein: CASSLFLSGGLAGGRYNEQFF

clone size: .
V gene: TRBV12-3/TRBV12-4
CDR3 length: 14
D gene: .
J gene: TRBJ2-4
CDR3 DNA: TGTGCCAGCAGTGGATGGGGGGCCGGGAACATTCAGTACTTC
CDR3 protein: CASSGWGAGNIQYF

clone size: .
V gene: TRBV19
CDR3 length: 14
D gene: .
J gene: TRBJ2-7
CDR3 DNA: TGTGCCAGTAGGGGTCGCGGGATGGCCTACGAGCAGTACTTC
CDR3 protein: CASRGRGMAYEQYF

clone size: .
V gene: TRBV12-3/TRBV12-4
CDR3 length: 12
D gene: .
J gene: TRBJ2-5
CDR3 DNA: TGTGCCAGCAGTATATTAGTAGAGACCCAGTACTTC
CDR3 protein: CASSILVETQYF